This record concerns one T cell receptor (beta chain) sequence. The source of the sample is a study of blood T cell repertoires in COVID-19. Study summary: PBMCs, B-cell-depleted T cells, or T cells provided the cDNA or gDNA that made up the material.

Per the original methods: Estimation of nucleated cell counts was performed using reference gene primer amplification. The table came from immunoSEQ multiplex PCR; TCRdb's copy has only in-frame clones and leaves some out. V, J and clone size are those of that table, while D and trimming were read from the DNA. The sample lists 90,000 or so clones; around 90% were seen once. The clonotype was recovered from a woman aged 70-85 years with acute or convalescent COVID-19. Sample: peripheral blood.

The CDR3 sequence: CAVGGGNPRGQPQHF. The DNA for the CDR3 is TGTGCCGTCGGGGGGGGAAACCCGAGAGGTCAGCCCCAGCATTTT. This chain connects TRBV27 to TRBJ1-5, with a weak D call TRBD1 (5 bases). This CDR3 contains 15 residues. Between the trimmed V and J ends, which lost 11 bases and 6 bases, there was a span of 23 bases. The germline CDR1 and CDR2 sequences are MNHEY and SMNVEV (reference sequence).